The next 17 T cell receptor beta chains were all read from a single sample in a study of T-cell reconstitution after alpha-beta-depleted transplantation in children (dated by TCRdb to the mid-2010s). The sample's treatment or condition label, decoded: allogeneic hematopoietic cell transplantation with graft depleted of TCRalphabeta T cells and CD19 B cells. Library preparation used PCR. The run used an Illumina HiSeq 2500. Molecular barcoding was employed in the preparation of TCR libraries, with unique molecular identifiers being used to normalize TCRbeta repertoire quantification. TCRdb reworked the public reads: Q25 trimming with fastp, MiXCR clone assembly, productive beta chains retained. Identical CDR3 protein sequences are pooled into one entry, listed with their most common genes and DNA. The sample profile shows roughly 7,000 distinct CDR3 sequences; roughly 16% of them were found once. The ten largest clones capture about 15% of the sample.

The specimen was PBMCs, collected before TCRalphabeta/CD19-depleted stem cell transplant. The receptor source for this set is a boy aged 2 to 10 with acute lymphoblastic leukemia, due to receive a stem cell transplant.

This clonotype was detected a few times. Here the CDR3 reads CALSLTLAGVTSTDTQYF. DNA of the CDR3: TGTGCCCTCAGTTTAACCCTAGCGGGGGTGACTAGCACAGATACGCAGTATTTT. The chain carries TRBV12-3 or TRBV12-4 and TRBJ2-3; 10 bases fit TRBD2. V was pared by 11 bases and J by 0 bases, with 17 bases of the junction left unmatched. The CDR3 runs to 18 residues.

By sample share, this clonotype is medium-sized. V usage is TRBV3-1 and J usage is TRBJ1-2, with TRBD1 as a possible D gene (6 bases). The germline gives CDR1 LGHDT, CDR2 YNNKEL (reference sequence). This CDR3 spans 12 amino acids. V was trimmed by 4 bases and J by 6 bases, leaving 9 bases between them. In nucleotides, the CDR3 is TGTGCCAGCAGCCCACAGGGAGATGGCTACACCTTC. This sequence encodes CASSPQGDGYTF.

V and J are TRBV27 and TRBJ2-2; no clear D gene. The CDR3 is 15 amino acids. Germline-derived CDR1 and CDR2 are MNHEY and SMNVEV (reference sequence). Trimming took off 0 bases at V and 2 bases at J, with 7 bases between the two ends. CDR3 protein: CASSLSGYNTGELFF. The CDR3 nucleotides read TGTGCCAGCAGTTTATCCGGCTATAACACCGGGGAGCTGTTTTTT.

By share, this clonotype ranks as medium-sized. The CDR3 does not end in the conserved phenylalanine or tryptophan, so this is likely a read error. The DNA is left out, because the CDR3 cannot be placed on it with certainty; the CDR3 is given as TCRdb lists it. The chain employs TRBV4-2 and TRBJ2-3. With termini counted, the CDR3 has 10 amino acids. Germline V lookup: CDR1 LGHNA, CDR2 YNFKEQ. Here the CDR3 reads CASSQESWIV.

This clonotype is deemed medium-sized. This sequence joins TRBV6-5 and TRBJ1-2; unclear D gene. Trimming took off 2 bases at V and 4 bases at J, with 8 bases between the two ends. CDR3 length: 13 amino acids. Germline V gives CDR1 MNHEY, CDR2 SVGAGI. CDR3 in DNA: TGTGCCAGCAGTTACAAACACAGCTATGGCTACACCTTC. Its protein product is CASSYKHSYGYTF.

This clonotype is termed medium-sized. V usage is TRBV7-9 and J usage is TRBJ1-5, with D possibly TRBD1 on 6 matching bases. The CDR3 extends over 14 amino acids. Germline CDR1 reads SEHNR; CDR2 reads FQNEAQ (reference sequence). V shed 4 bases and J shed 6 bases, with 13 bases lying between them. CDR3 bases: TGTGCCAGCAGCTCACAGGGAAGCCCTCAGCCCCAGCATTTT. Protein: CASSSQGSPQPQHF.

This clonotype is medium-sized. The rearrangement uses TRBV6-5 and TRBJ2-7; the match to TRBD1 covers 9 bases. Looked up from germline, CDR1 is MNHEY and CDR2 is SVGAGI. Unmatched junction bases numbered 8, after V lost 5 bases and J lost 3 bases. This CDR3 region has 15 residues. This CDR3 is CASSQAGTGIYEQYF. CDR3 DNA sequence: TGTGCCAGCAGTCAGGCCGGGACAGGGATCTACGAGCAGTACTTC.

This clonotype is medium-sized (0.01 to 0.1%) within its sample. The chain employs TRBV5-6 and TRBJ2-2; unclear D gene. Germline lookup yields CDR1 SGHDT and CDR2 YYEEEE. V was shortened by 2 bases and J by 4 bases, with 6 bases between the two germline ends. The CDR3 length is 13 residues. The CDR3 DNA reads as TGTGCCAGCAGCTTTCAGGCCACCGGGGAGCTGTTTTTT. This translates into CASSFQATGELFF.

There are many counts of this clonotype. The chain's CDR3 is CSARSMGRTTSYEQYF. The CDR3 DNA sequence: TGCAGTGCTAGAAGTATGGGCCGAACGACCTCCTACGAGCAGTACTTC. The chain is built from TRBV20-1 and TRBJ2-7; D is unclear. The CDR3 length is 16 residues. Looked up from germline, CDR1 is DFQATT and CDR2 is SNEGSKA (reference sequence). The V end lost 2 bases, the J end lost 0 bases, and 17 bases lay between the germline ends.

The genes are TRBV7-6 and TRBJ2-7; tentative D call: TRBD1 (5 bases). CDR3 length: 14 residues. Germline V CDR1 and CDR2: SGHVS, FNYEAQ. Trimming shortened V by 7 bases and J by 6 bases, and 19 bases separated the two germline ends. CDR3: CASTPGLGAGEQYF. In DNA, the CDR3 is TGTGCCAGCACACCGGGCTTAGGGGCTGGCGAGCAGTACTTC.

This clonotype was recorded at least ten times. V is TRBV7-2 and J is TRBJ1-2; the D is unclear. Germline V lookup: CDR1 SGHTA, CDR2 FQGNSA. With 1 base removed from V and 2 bases from J, the gap between germline ends came to 5 bases. The CDR3 contains 13 residues. The CDR3 loop is CASSLGTNYGYTF. The CDR3 DNA is TGTGCCAGCAGCTTAGGGACCAACTATGGCTACACCTTC. The whole variable domain, remainder taken from reference TRBV7-2 and TRBJ1-2, is GAGVSQSPSNKVTEKGKDVELRCDPISGHTALYWYRQSLGQGLEFLIYFQGNSAPDKSGLPSDRFSAERTGGSVSTLTIQRTQQEDSAVYLCASSLGTNYGYTFGSGTRLTVV.

Within the sample, this clonotype is medium-sized (0.01 to 0.1%). This chain uses TRBV5-1 with TRBJ1-4, with 7 bases identical to TRBD1. V lost 4 bases to trimming and J lost 8 bases; unmatched junction nucleotides: 8. The CDR3 spans 14 residues. The germline gives CDR1 SGHRS, CDR2 YFSETQ. CDR3 in amino acids: CASSLRTGVEKLFF. CDR3 sequence (DNA): TGCGCCAGCAGCCTTCGAACAGGGGTGGAAAAACTGTTTTTT.

This clonotype was counted ten times or more. The chain carries TRBV11-1 and TRBJ2-3; 8 bases are shared with TRBD2. The ends lost 1 base at V and 6 bases at J; junction bases unmatched: 9. In germline, CDR1 is SGHAT, CDR2 FQDESV (reference sequence). CDR3 length equals 16 residues. CDR3 amino acids: CASSLEGLAPVDTQYF. For the CDR3, the DNA is TGTGCCAGCAGCTTAGAAGGACTAGCCCCGGTGGATACGCAGTATTTT.

This clonotype was seen many times. The chain is built from TRBV12-3 or TRBV12-4 and TRBJ2-2; 7 nucleotides agree with TRBD1. The J segment lost 10 bases and the V segment lost 0 bases, leaving 2 bases of the junction unmatched. The CDR3 has 13 amino acids. The CDR3 loop reads CASSLAGGAELFF. The CDR3 DNA reads TGTGCCAGCAGTTTAGCAGGGGGCGCGGAGCTGTTTTTT.

This clonotype is deemed medium-sized (0.01 to 0.1%). The chain employs TRBV7-2 and TRBJ1-4, with 7 bases fitting TRBD1. CDR1 SGHTA and CDR2 FQGNSA come from the germline V gene. The V segment lost 4 bases and the J segment 5 bases; nucleotides outside the gene matches: 4. CDR3 length equals 14 residues. CDR3 DNA sequence: TGTGCCAGCAGCTCACAGGGGTCAAATGAAAAACTGTTTTTT. Translation gives CASSSQGSNEKLFF.

This clonotype was seen repeatedly, ten times or more. This chain uses TRBV18 with TRBJ2-7, with D possibly TRBD1 on 6 matching bases. Germline CDR1 KGHSH, CDR2 LQKENI. This CDR3 is built from 15 residues. Trimming shortened V by 5 bases and J by 4 bases, and 18 bases separated the two germline ends. This CDR3 reads CASSATQGTFYEQYF. DNA for the CDR3: TGTGCCAGCTCAGCAACTCAGGGGACCTTTTACGAGCAGTACTTC.

This clonotype was counted ten times or more. V usage is TRBV20-1 and J usage is TRBJ2-7; 7 nucleotides line up with TRBD1. The CDR3 contains 13 residues. Germline V gives CDR1 DFQATT, CDR2 SNEGSKA (reference sequence). After removal of 5 bases from V and 2 bases from J, the junction contained 6 bases not matched to a gene. CDR3 DNA sequence: TGCAGTGCTGGGGAACAGGGGACCTACGAGCAGTACTTC. Translating gives CSAGEQGTYEQYF.